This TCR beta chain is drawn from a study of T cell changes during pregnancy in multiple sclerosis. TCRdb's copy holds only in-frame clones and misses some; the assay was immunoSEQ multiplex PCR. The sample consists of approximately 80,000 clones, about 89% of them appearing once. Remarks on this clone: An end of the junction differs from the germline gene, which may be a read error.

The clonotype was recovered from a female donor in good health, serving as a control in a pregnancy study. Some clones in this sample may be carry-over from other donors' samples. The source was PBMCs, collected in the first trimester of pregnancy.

The CDR3 is CASGLGQAYEQYF. CDR3 DNA sequence: TGTGCCAGCGGTTTGGGACAAGCCTACGAGCAGTACTTC. The chain employs TRBV28 and TRBJ2-7, with TRBD1 as a possible D gene (6 bases). This CDR3 has 13 residues. Germline V CDR1 and CDR2: MDHEN, SYDVKM.